This T cell receptor (beta chain) was observed in a study of cytomegalovirus exposure and HLA in healthy donors. The PCR made use of 60 Vbeta and 13 Jbeta primers. Here immunoSEQ multiplex PCR was the method, and the copy in TCRdb shows in-frame clones only, minus some. The sample holds 150,000 to 200,000 clones; 71% are singletons and the top ten take roughly 1.6%. Study-wide points: A later examination showed that TCR association rates differed by HLA locus, with DRB1 most and HLA-C fewest. Analysis was performed later, and it showed HLA-associated TCR beta chains to be more clonally expanded than equally common others.

Concerning this clone: What it binds is not known.

The specimen sequenced was PBMCs. This sequence originates from a girl aged 10 to 17 in good health and CMV-seronegative.

For the CDR3, the DNA is TGTGCCAGCAGTGAACGGGGGGGGGCGCCTGATAATTCACCCCTCCACTTT. Protein sequence: CASSERGGAPDNSPLHF. The genes are TRBV25-1 and TRBJ1-6; a weak D match, TRBD1 (6 bases). The CDR3 runs 17 residues. Germline V CDR1 and CDR2: MGHDK, SYGVNS. Trimming took 2 bases from V and 5 from J, leaving 16 bases between them.